This T cell receptor (beta chain) was sequenced in a study of post-analysis software for immune sequencing data. Across the study: The study covered relapsing-remitting, secondary progressive and progressive-relapsing courses of multiple sclerosis.

General observations from the study: Among a handful of TRBV segments more frequent in patients than controls were TRBV5-6, TRBV5-1 and TRBV20-1. Multiple sclerosis patients showed significantly lower normalized Chao1 diversity than controls did.

cDNA libraries of TCR beta carried unique molecular identifiers. Each batch of roughly 1 to 11 million T cells produced hundreds of thousands of cDNA molecules. MiXCR, run by TCRdb on the PCR reads, gives a single entry per CDR3 protein. The sample lists just over 250,000 distinct CDR3 sequences, about 38% occurring once. This clonotype was seen at least ten times. The antigen remains undetermined. The junction had 3 bases not matched to a gene; V was cut back by 2 bases and J by 4 bases. This CDR3 is 15 amino acids long. Germline loops: CDR1 PRHDT, CDR2 FYEKMQ (reference sequence). Specimen: blood. This chain uses TRBV13 with TRBJ1-5; 9 nucleotides align to TRBD1. The sequence came from a girl between 5 and 17 years old with multiple sclerosis. CDR3 DNA sequence: TGTGCCAGCAGCTTACGGACAGGGGCAAATCAGCCCCAGCATTTT. Protein: CASSLRTGANQPQHF.